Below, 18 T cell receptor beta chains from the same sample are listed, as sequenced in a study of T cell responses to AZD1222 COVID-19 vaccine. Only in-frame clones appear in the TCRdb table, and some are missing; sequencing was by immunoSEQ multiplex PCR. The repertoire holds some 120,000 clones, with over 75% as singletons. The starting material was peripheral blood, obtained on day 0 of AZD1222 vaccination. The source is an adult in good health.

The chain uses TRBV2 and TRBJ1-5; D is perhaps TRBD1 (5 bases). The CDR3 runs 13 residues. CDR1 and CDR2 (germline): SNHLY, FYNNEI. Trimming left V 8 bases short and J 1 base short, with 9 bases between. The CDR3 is CASLGGSNQPQHF. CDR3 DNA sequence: TGTGCCAGCCTGGGGGGAAGCAATCAGCCCCAGCATTTT.

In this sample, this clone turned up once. The CDR3 region has the DNA TGTGCCAGCAGTTACTCGAAGGGTGATACGCAGTATTTT. Translating gives CASSYSKGDTQYF. The chain couples TRBV6-6 to TRBJ2-3; D remains ambiguous. The V end lost 0 bases, the J end lost 6 bases, and 7 bases lay between the germline ends. This CDR3 is built from 13 residues. CDR1 and CDR2 (germline): MNHNY, SVGAGI (reference sequence).

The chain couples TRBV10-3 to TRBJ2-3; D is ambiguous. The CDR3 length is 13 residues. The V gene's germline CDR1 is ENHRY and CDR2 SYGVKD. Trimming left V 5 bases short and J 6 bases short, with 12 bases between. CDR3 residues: CAISPPPGDTQYF. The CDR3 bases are TGTGCCATCAGTCCCCCGCCCGGGGATACGCAGTATTTT.

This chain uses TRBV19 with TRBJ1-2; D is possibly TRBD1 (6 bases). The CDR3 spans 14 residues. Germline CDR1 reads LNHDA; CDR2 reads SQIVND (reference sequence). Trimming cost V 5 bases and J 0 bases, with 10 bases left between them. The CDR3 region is CASSPDSSNYGYTF. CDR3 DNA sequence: TGTGCCAGTAGTCCGGACAGTTCTAACTATGGCTACACCTTC.

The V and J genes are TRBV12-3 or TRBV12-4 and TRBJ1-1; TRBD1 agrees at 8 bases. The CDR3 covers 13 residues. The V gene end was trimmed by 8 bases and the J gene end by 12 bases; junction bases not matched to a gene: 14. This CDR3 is CASSQEEDRASFF. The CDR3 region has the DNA TGTGCCAGCTCCCAGGAGGAGGACAGGGCATCTTTCTTT.

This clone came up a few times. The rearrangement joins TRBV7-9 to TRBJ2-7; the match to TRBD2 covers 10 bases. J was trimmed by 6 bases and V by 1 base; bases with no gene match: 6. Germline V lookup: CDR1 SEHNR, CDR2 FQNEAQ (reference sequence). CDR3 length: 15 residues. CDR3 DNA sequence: TGTGCCAGCAGCTTAGTCAGCGGGAGGGCCGGCGAGCAGTACTTC. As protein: CASSLVSGRAGEQYF. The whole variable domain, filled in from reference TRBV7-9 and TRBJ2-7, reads DTGVSQNPRHKITKRGQNVTFRCDPISEHNRLYWYRQTLGQGPEFLTYFQNEAQLEKSRLLSDRFSAERPKGSFSTLEIQRTEQGDSAMYLCASSLVSGRAGEQYFGPGTRLTVT.

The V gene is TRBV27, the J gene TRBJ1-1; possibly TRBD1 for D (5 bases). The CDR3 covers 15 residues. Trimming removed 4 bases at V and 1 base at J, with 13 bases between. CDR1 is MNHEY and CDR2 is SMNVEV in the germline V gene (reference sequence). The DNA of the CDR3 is TGTGCCAGCAGTTCATCGGGACTCTCGAACACTGAAGCTTTCTTT. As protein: CASSSSGLSNTEAFF.

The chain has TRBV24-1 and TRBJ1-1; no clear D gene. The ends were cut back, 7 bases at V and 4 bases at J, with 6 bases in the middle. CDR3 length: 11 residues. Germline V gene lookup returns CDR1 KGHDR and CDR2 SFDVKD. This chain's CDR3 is CATSRGTEAFF. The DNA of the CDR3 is TGTGCCACCAGCCGCGGCACTGAAGCTTTCTTT.

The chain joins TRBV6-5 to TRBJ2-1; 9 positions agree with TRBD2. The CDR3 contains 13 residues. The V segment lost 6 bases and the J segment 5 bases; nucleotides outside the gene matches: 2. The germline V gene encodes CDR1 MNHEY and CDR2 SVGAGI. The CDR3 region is CASRLAGHNEQFF. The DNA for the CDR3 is TGTGCCAGCAGACTAGCGGGCCACAATGAGCAGTTCTTC.

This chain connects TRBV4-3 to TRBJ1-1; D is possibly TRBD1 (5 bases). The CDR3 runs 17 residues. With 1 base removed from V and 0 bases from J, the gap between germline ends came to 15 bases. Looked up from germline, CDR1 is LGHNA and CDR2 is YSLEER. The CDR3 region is CASSQGWLTVLNTEAFF. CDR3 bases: TGCGCCAGCAGCCAAGGATGGTTGACAGTCTTGAACACTGAAGCTTTCTTT.

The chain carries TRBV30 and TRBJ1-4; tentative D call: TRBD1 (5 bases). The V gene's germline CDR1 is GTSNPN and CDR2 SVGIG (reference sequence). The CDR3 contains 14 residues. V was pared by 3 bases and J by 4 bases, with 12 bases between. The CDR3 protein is CAWSHSGRNEKLFF. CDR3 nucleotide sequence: TGTGCCTGGAGCCATTCGGGACGTAATGAAAAACTGTTTTTT.

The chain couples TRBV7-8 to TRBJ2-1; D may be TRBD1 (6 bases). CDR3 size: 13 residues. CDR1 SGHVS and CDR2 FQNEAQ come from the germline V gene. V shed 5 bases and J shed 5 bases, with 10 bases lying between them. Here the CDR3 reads CASSTGQHNEQFF. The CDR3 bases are TGTGCCAGCAGCACGGGACAACACAATGAGCAGTTCTTC.

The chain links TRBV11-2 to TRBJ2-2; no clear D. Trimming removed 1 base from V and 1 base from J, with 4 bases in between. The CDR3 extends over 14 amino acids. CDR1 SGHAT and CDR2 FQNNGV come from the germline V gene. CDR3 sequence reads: CASSLAVNTGELFF. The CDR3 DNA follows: TGTGCCAGCAGCTTAGCCGTGAACACCGGGGAGCTGTTTTTT.

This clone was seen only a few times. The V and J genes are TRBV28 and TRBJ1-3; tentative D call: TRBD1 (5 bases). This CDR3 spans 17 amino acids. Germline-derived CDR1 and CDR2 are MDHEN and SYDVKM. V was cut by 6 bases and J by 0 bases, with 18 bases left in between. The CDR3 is CASRGYQGDHSGNTIYF. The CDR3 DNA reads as TGTGCCAGCAGAGGCTATCAAGGGGATCACTCTGGAAACACCATATATTTT.

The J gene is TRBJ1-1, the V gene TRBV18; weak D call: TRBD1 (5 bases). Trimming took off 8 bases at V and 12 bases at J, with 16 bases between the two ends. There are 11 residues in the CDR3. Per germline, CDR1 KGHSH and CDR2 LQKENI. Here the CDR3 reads CASTATEATFF. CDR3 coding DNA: TGTGCCAGCACCGCGACAGAGGCAACTTTCTTT.

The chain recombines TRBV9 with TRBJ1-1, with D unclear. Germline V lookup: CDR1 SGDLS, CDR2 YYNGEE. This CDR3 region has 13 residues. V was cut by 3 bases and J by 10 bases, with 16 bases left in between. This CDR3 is CASSGTVGYVAFF. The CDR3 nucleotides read TGTGCCAGCAGCGGTACAGTGGGGTATGTAGCTTTCTTT.

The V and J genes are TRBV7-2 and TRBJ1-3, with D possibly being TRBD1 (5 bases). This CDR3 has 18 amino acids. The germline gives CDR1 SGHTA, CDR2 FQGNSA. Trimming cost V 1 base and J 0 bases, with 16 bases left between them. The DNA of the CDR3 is TGTGCCAGCAGCTTAGGGGTGGTGGGGACGAGCTCTGGAAACACCATATATTTT. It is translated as CASSLGVVGTSSGNTIYF. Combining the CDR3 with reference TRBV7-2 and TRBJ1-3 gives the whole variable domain GAGVSQSPSNKVTEKGKDVELRCDPISGHTALYWYRQSLGQGLEFLIYFQGNSAPDKSGLPSDRFSAERTGGSVSTLTIQRTQQEDSAVYLCASSLGVVGTSSGNTIYFGEGSWLTVV.

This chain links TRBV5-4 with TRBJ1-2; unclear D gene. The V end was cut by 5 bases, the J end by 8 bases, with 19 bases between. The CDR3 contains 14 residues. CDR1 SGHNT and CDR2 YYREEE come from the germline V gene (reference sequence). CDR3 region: CASSITGLRVGYTF. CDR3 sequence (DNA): TGTGCCAGCAGTATCACGGGCCTAAGGGTCGGCTACACCTTC.